The text below deals with one T cell receptor beta chain. CDR1 is LNHDA and CDR2 is SQIVND in the germline V gene (reference sequence). The CDR3 extends over 12 amino acids. V was trimmed by 10 bases and J by 1 base, leaving 8 bases between them. Sequencing was performed with immunoSEQ multiplex PCR; in TCRdb, only in-frame clones are kept and a portion is missing. The sample carries about 59,000 clones, more than 85% recorded once. This specimen comes from a study of T cell changes during pregnancy in multiple sclerosis. This TCR came from a female donor in good health, enrolled as a control in a pregnancy study. This sample comprised peripheral blood, obtained in the third trimester of pregnancy. This chain links TRBV19 with TRBJ2-1, with D perhaps TRBD2 (6 bases). CDR3 residues: CATRGSYNEQFF. The DNA of the CDR3 is TGTGCCACCCGGGGGTCCTACAATGAGCAGTTCTTC. Full variable domain (outside the CDR3, taken from reference TRBV19 and TRBJ2-1): DGGITQSPKYLFRKEGQNVTLSCEQNLNHDAMYWYRQDPGQGLRLIYYSQIVNDFQKGDIAEGYSVSREKKESFPLTVTSAQKNPTAFYLCATRGSYNEQFFGPGTRLTVL.